The 18 T cell receptor beta chains in this list originate from one sample, sequenced in a study of radiation and T cells in renal cell carcinoma. TCRdb keeps only in-frame clones here, not all; method: immunoSEQ multiplex PCR. The sample gives roughly 130,000 clones, approximately 78% of which show up once; 1.5% to 2% is in the top ten. The time point was: blood 2 weeks post-SBRT. Treatment in this sample: 15 Gy SBRT to primary tumor, nephrectomy 4 weeks later. Sequenced here: blood, sampled from a patient whose treatment included radiotherapy and nephrectomy. These receptors all come from a woman aged 60-75 years with renal cell carcinoma.

V usage is TRBV11-2 and J usage is TRBJ2-5; no reliable D call. CDR3 length: 16 residues. V lost 1 base, J lost 2 bases, and 14 bases lay in between. In germline, CDR1 is SGHAT, CDR2 FQNNGV. The CDR3 spells CASSLGPGTSQETQYF. The DNA of the CDR3 is TGTGCCAGCAGCTTAGGTCCAGGCACAAGTCAAGAGACCCAGTACTTC.

The chain has TRBV6-6 and TRBJ2-7, with D maybe TRBD1 (6 bases). Germline lookup yields CDR1 MNHNY and CDR2 SVGAGI (reference sequence). The V end lost 2 bases, the J end lost 3 bases, and 8 bases lay between the germline ends. The length of the CDR3 is 13 residues. The CDR3, as DNA: TGTGCCAGCAGTTACCAAGGGGGCTACGAGCAGTACTTC. Encoded protein: CASSYQGGYEQYF.

This chain links TRBV12-5 with TRBJ1-2; D call uncertain. Trimming took 6 bases from V and 0 from J, leaving 17 bases between them. This CDR3 has 16 residues. The germline V gene encodes CDR1 LGHNT and CDR2 FRNRAP. The CDR3 DNA is TGTGCTAGTGGCCCGACATTGGTTGGAACTAACTATGGCTACACCTTC. It translates to CASGPTLVGTNYGYTF.

This clone was found a few times. The CDR3 protein is CASSQRSGQGNSPLHF. CDR3 bases: TGCGCCAGCAGCCAACGTTCGGGACAGGGGAATTCACCCCTCCACTTT. The chain uses TRBV4-1 and TRBJ1-6; 10 nucleotides agree with TRBD1. The junction had 5 bases not matched to a gene; V was cut back by 2 bases and J by 7 bases. Looked up from germline, CDR1 is MGHRA and CDR2 is YSYEKL. The length of the CDR3 is 16 residues.

This chain connects TRBV7-2 to TRBJ2-7; 9 bases map to TRBD2. Germline CDR1 and CDR2: SGHTA and FQGNSA. V gave up 7 bases and J gave up 2 bases; unmatched junction bases: 6. CDR3 size: 14 residues. The CDR3 bases are TGTGCCAGCAAAAGACTAGCGGCTACCTACGAGCAGTACTTC. Amino acids: CASKRLAATYEQYF.

The V gene is TRBV6-5, the J gene TRBJ2-7, with 11 bases fitting TRBD1. CDR1 and CDR2 (germline): MNHEY, SVGAGI. The V gene end was trimmed by 6 bases and the J gene end by 5 bases; junction bases not matched to a gene: 6. The CDR3 covers 14 residues. CDR3 in DNA: TGTGCCAGCAGGAGGACAGGGGGCGTCGACGAGCAGTACTTC. Amino acid sequence: CASRRTGGVDEQYF.

This clone was observed once. This sequence joins TRBV7-9 and TRBJ2-6; D unresolved. With 5 bases removed from V and 0 bases from J, the gap between germline ends came to 8 bases. The length of the CDR3 is 15 residues. CDR1 and CDR2 from the germline V gene are SEHNR and FQNEAQ (reference sequence). The CDR3 sequence: CASSLMISGANVLTF. CDR3 nucleotide sequence: TGTGCCAGCAGCCTAATGATCTCTGGGGCCAACGTCCTGACTTTC.

The rearrangement uses TRBV29-1 and TRBJ1-1, with D unresolved. Germline CDR1 is SQVTM and CDR2 is ANQGSEA. V shed 7 bases and J shed 6 bases, with 15 bases lying between them. The CDR3 loop spans 12 amino acids. The CDR3 DNA is TGCAGCGGGACTTCGGGCGGGTCTGAAGCTTTCTTT. Translated: CSGTSGGSEAFF.

The chain recombines TRBV6-6 with TRBJ1-1; D gene uncertain. The germline CDR1 and CDR2 sequences are MNHNY and SVGAGI (reference sequence). V lost 11 bases and J lost 0, with 7 bases in between. The length of the CDR3 is 11 residues. DNA of the CDR3: TGTGCCGCCCGATTGAACACTGAAGCTTTCTTT. Translation: CAARLNTEAFF.

In nucleotides, the CDR3 is TGTGCCAGCAGCCGCCCAGGCCTAAACGAAAAACTGTTTTTT. Translated: CASSRPGLNEKLFF. The chain joins TRBV7-9 to TRBJ1-4; no reliable D call. The CDR3 runs 14 residues. The germline gives CDR1 SEHNR, CDR2 FQNEAQ (reference sequence). The V and J ends lost 5 bases and 8 bases respectively, with 15 bases between them.

This rearrangement joins TRBV10-3 to TRBJ1-1; 8 bases line up with TRBD1. Unmatched junction bases numbered 3, after V lost 8 bases and J lost 1 base. Germline-derived CDR1 and CDR2 are ENHRY and SYGVKD. The length of the CDR3 is 13 residues. Here the CDR3 DNA reads TGTGCCATCCTTGGACAGGGGAACACTGAAGCTTTCTTT. Protein sequence: CAILGQGNTEAFF.

The rearrangement uses TRBV10-1 and TRBJ2-2, with 9 bases fitting TRBD1. The CDR3 totals 15 residues. V shed 5 bases and J 1 base; nucleotides not matched to a gene: 2. Looked up from germline, CDR1 is WNHNN and CDR2 is SYGVQD (reference sequence). The CDR3 sequence is CASSQDRGNTGELFF. In DNA, the CDR3 is TGCGCCAGCAGTCAGGACAGGGGGAACACCGGGGAGCTGTTTTTT.

The rearrangement uses TRBV28 and TRBJ1-1; D ambiguous. Germline V gives CDR1 MDHEN, CDR2 SYDVKM. V shed 6 bases and J shed 8 bases, with 10 bases lying between them. The CDR3 has 11 amino acids. The CDR3 spells CASSPMREAFF. CDR3 nucleotides: TGTGCCAGCAGCCCGATGAGGGAAGCTTTCTTT.

The chain combines TRBV28 with TRBJ2-1; 11 bases match TRBD2. Per germline, CDR1 MDHEN and CDR2 SYDVKM. Germline trimming cut 10 bases from V and 0 bases from J; bases unmatched to any gene: 5. The CDR3 totals 15 residues. CDR3 nucleotides: TGTGCCACCGAGACTAGCGGGGACTCCTACAATGAGCAGTTCTTC. It specifies CATETSGDSYNEQFF.

This clone was counted between two and nine times. This chain links TRBV18 with TRBJ2-1, with no clear D. The V gene's germline CDR1 is KGHSH and CDR2 LQKENI. The CDR3 covers 13 residues. V lost 4 bases to trimming and J lost 5 bases, with 9 bases between them. The CDR3 loop is CASSLSPDNEQFF. CDR3 nucleotides: TGTGCCAGCTCACTTTCTCCGGACAATGAGCAGTTCTTC.

This rearrangement joins TRBV10-3 to TRBJ2-2; possibly TRBD1 for D (6 bases). The length of the CDR3 is 17 residues. Deletions cut 5 bases from V and 1 base from J, with 17 bases between. In germline, CDR1 is ENHRY, CDR2 SYGVKD. The CDR3 region is CAISSPEVGGNTGELFF. The DNA for the CDR3 is TGTGCCATCAGTTCCCCCGAGGTAGGGGGGAACACCGGGGAGCTGTTTTTT.

The genes are TRBV7-2 and TRBJ1-4; possibly TRBD1 for D (6 bases). The CDR3 totals 15 residues. The germline gives CDR1 SGHTA, CDR2 FQGNSA. V lost 3 bases and J 0 bases, leaving 8 bases between the germline ends. The CDR3 region has the DNA TGTGCCAGCAGCTTGACAGGAACAACTAATGAAAAACTGTTTTTT. It translates to CASSLTGTTNEKLFF.

The chain links TRBV6-6 to TRBJ1-2; D possibly corresponds to TRBD1 (5 bases). This CDR3 is built from 12 residues. Trimming removed 1 base from V and 8 bases from J, with 8 bases in between. Germline loops: CDR1 MNHNY, CDR2 SVGAGI (reference sequence). The CDR3 sequence: CASSYLGVGYTF. Here the CDR3 DNA reads TGTGCCAGCAGTTACTTAGGGGTCGGCTACACCTTC.